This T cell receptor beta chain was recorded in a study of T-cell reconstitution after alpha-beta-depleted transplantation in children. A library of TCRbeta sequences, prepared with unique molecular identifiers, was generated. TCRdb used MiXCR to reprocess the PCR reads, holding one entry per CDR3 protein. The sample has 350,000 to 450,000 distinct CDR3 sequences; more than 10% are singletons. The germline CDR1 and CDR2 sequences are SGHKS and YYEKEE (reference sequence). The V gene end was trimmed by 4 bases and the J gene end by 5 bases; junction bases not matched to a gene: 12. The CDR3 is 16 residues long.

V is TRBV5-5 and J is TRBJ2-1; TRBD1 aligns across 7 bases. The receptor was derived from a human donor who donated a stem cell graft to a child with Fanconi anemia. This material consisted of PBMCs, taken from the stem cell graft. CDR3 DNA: TGTGCCAGCAGCGTGGTAGGGGGCCTTGGAAACAATGAGCAGTTCTTC. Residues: CASSVVGGLGNNEQFF.